The entry that follows covers one TCR beta chain sequence. Its specificity is unknown. V gave up 2 bases and J gave up 7 bases, with 10 bases separating them. Per germline, CDR1 SGHRS and CDR2 YFSETQ. This CDR3 has 12 amino acids. The method was immunoSEQ multiplex PCR; TCRdb's version includes in-frame clones alone and lacks a portion of them. This table has about 110,000 clones, about 95% appearing once. The data were taken from a study of T cell responses to AZD1222 COVID-19 vaccine. Study observations and caveats: Regions left unmutated in variants are reportedly the target of nearly half of spike-specific TCRs. After the peak T cell response, and only then, were repertoires sampled. A mostly white British donor set with more females was recruited, and clonal diversity was possibly underestimated. Recipients of two AZD1222 doses showed rising Spike-specific TCR breadth and depth.

This TCR was recovered from an adult who received the AZD1222 COVID-19 vaccine. Sequencing used peripheral blood, obtained 28 days after the second AZD1222 dose. The chain carries TRBV5-1 and TRBJ2-7; possibly TRBD1 for D (5 bases). CDR3 coding DNA: TGCGCCAGCAGCTTCCAGGGCTATGAGCAGTACTTC. Its translation: CASSFQGYEQYF.